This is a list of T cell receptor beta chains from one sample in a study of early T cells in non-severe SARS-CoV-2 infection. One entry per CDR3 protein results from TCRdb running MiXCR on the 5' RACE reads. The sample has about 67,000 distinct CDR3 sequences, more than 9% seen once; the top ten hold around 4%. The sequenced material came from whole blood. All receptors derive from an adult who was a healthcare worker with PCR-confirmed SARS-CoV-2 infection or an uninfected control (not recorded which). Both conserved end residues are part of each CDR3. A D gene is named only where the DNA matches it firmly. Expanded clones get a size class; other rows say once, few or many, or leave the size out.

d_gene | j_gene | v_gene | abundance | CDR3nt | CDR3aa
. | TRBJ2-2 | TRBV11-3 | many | TGTGCCAGCAGCTTCGCTGTGGGCACCGGGGAGCTGTTTTTT | CASSFAVGTGELFF
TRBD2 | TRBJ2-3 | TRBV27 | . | TGTGCCAGCAGTCTAGCGGGGGGGACGCAGTATTTT | CASSLAGGTQYF
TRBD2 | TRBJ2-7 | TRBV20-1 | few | TGCAGTGCGCGCTCGAGGAGCGGGGGGACCTACGAGCAGTACTTC | CSARSRSGGTYEQYF
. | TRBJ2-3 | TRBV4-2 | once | TGTGCCAGCAGCCAAGCAAGCGATACCGCGCAGTATTTT | CASSQASDTAQYF
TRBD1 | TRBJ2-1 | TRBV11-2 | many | TGTGCCAGCAGCTTATCAGGACAGGGAAGCGCTAAGCAGTTCTTC | CASSLSGQGSAKQFF
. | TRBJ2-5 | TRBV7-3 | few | TGTGCCAGCAGCTTAACGGCTCCGAGCGGGTTTGGAGAGACCCAGTACTTC | CASSLTAPSGFGETQYF
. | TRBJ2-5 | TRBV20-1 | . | TGCAGTGCTAGGAGGGACAAAGAGACCCAGTACTTC | CSARRDKETQYF
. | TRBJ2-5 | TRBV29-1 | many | TGCAGCGTTGCCCCCGGGATCAAGGAGACCCAGTACTTC | CSVAPGIKETQYF
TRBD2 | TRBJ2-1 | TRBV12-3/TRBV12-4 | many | TGTGCCAGCAGCCTTAGCGGGAGCTCCTACAATGAGCAGTTCTTC | CASSLSGSSYNEQFF
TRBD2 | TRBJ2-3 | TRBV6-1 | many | TGTGCCGGACTAGCGGGGGGCGTCGGAGATACGCAGTATTTT | CAGLAGGVGDTQYF
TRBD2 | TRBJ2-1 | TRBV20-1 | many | TGCAGTGCGCGGACGGGGACTAGCTACAATGAGCAGTTCTTC | CSARTGTSYNEQFF
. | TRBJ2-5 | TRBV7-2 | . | TGTGCCAGCAGCTTAGTAGGCAGCAACCAAGAGACCCAGTACTTC | CASSLVGSNQETQYF
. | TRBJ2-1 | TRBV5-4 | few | TGTGCCAGCAGCTTGGTAGCCGGGGATGAGCAGTTCTTC | CASSLVAGDEQFF
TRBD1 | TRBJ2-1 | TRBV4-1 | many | TGCGCCAGCAGCCAAGTAGCCGGGACAGGGGCGTACAATGAGCAGTTCTTC | CASSQVAGTGAYNEQFF
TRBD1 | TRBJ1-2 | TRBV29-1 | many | TGCAGCGCATGGACAGGGGGCGGCTACTATGGCTACACCTTC | CSAWTGGGYYGYTF
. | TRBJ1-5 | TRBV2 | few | TGTGCCAGCAGTGCGGGCCAGGTGGGTACCCAGCATTTT | CASSAGQVGTQHF
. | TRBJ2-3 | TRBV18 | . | TGTGCCAGCTGGACCGAGGCTCAAACGCAGTATTTT | CASWTEAQTQYF
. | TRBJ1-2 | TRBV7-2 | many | TGTGCCAGCAGCTCCAACCGGGACGGGTTCTATGGCTACACCTTC | CASSSNRDGFYGYTF
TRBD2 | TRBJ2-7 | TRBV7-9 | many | TGTGCCAGCAGCCACCGACTAGCGGGAGTGGGCGAGCAGTACTTC | CASSHRLAGVGEQYF
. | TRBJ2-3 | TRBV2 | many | TGTGCCAGCAGTGCACGTGCCCCTAGCACAGATACGCAGTATTTT | CASSARAPSTDTQYF
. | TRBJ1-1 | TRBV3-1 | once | TGTGCCAGCAGCCAAAGAGGCGTGACAACCCAGAACACTGAAGCTTTCTTT | CASSQRGVTTQNTEAFF
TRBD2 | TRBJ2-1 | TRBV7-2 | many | TGTGCCAGCAGCTTAGGGCTAGCGGGGGAAAGGGATGAGCAGTTCTTC | CASSLGLAGERDEQFF
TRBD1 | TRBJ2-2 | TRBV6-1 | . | TGTGCCAGCAGGGACAGGGGGAGTGGCACCGGGGAGCTGTTTTTT | CASRDRGSGTGELFF
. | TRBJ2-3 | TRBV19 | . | TGTGCCAGTAGTATTGGGGCGGGTGGGGCAGATACGCAGTATTTT | CASSIGAGGADTQYF
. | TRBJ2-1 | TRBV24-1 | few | TGTGCCACCAGTGACCCTCGCCGGCCGAACAATGAGCAGTTCTTC | CATSDPRRPNNEQFF
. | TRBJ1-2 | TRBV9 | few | TGTGCCAGCAGCACAGGGCCCTATGGCTACACCTTC | CASSTGPYGYTF
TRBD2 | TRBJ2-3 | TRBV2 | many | TGTGCCAGCAGTGAAGTGCGGGGACTAGCGGGTCCTAGGCGCACAGATACGCAGTATTTT | CASSEVRGLAGPRRTDTQYF
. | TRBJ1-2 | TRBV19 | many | TGTGCCTCTGCCATGCGTGGGAACTATGGCTACACCTTC | CASAMRGNYGYTF
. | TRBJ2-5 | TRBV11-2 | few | TGTGCCAGCAGCCCCCATCGCCAAGAGACCCAGTACTTC | CASSPHRQETQYF
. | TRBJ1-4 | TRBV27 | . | TGTGCCACCCGGGAATGGGCTAATGAAAAACTGTTTTTT | CATREWANEKLFF
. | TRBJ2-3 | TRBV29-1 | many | TGCAGCGTTTATCGGGGGACGACAGATACGCAGTATTTT | CSVYRGTTDTQYF
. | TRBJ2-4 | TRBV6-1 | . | TGTGCCAGCAGTGACGGACAGACCAAAAACATTCAGTACTTC | CASSDGQTKNIQYF
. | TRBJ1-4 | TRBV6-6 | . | TGTGCCAGCACCGGGACGTCCGGCGGGGTAAAACTGTTTTTT | CASTGTSGGVKLFF
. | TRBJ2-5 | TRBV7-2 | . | TGTGCCAGCAGCTTGGTATCGGACCAAGAGACCCAGTACTTC | CASSLVSDQETQYF
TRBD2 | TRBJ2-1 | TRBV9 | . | TGTGCCAGCAGCGTAGACCCGAAGCGGGGGAGCTCCTACAATGAGCAGTTCTTC | CASSVDPKRGSSYNEQFF
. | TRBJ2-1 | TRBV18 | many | TGTGCCAGCTCACCACAGGATAGGCAAAATGAGCAGTTCTTC | CASSPQDRQNEQFF
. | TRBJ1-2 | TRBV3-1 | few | TGTGCCAGCAGCCAAGTCAGGGCCTATGGCTACACCTTC | CASSQVRAYGYTF
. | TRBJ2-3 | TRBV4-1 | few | TGCGCCAGCAGCCAAGATCTAGTAAGGCGAGATACGCAGTATTTT | CASSQDLVRRDTQYF
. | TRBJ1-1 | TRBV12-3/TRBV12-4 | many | TGTGCCAGCACTCTGCGGGGGGACACTGAAGCTTTCTTT | CASTLRGDTEAFF
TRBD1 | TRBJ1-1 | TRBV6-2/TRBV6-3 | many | TGTGCCAGCAGTTATATACTCGTACCGGGACAGGGGGCCAGGATGAACACTGAAGCTTTCTTT | CASSYILVPGQGARMNTEAFF
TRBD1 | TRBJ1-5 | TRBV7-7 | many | TGTGCTAGCAGCCTCACAGGGGGCGACAAGCAGCCCCAGCATTTT | CASSLTGGDKQPQHF
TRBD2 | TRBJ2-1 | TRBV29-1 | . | TGCAGCGTGGTAGCGGGAGTGGGGAGGAATGAGCAGTTCTTC | CSVVAGVGRNEQFF
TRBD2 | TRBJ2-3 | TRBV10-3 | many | TGTGCCACCGGCGGGGGGACTAGCGGAGGTCCTTCTGGCACAGATACGCAGTATTTT | CATGGGTSGGPSGTDTQYF
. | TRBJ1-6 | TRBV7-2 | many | TGTGCCAGCAGCTCCAAATCCGGGACCGGCCATTCACCCCTCCACTTT | CASSSKSGTGHSPLHF
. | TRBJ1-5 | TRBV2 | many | TGTGCCAGCAGTGACAGCCGCTCCTGGCAGCCCCAGCATTTT | CASSDSRSWQPQHF
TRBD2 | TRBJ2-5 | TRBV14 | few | TGTGCCAGCAGCCAAGATCAGGCTAGCGGGAACCAAGAGACCCAGTACTTC | CASSQDQASGNQETQYF
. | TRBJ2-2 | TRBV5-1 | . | TGCGCCAGCAGCCCTCGCGGGGGCCAAAACACCGGGGAGCTGTTTTTT | CASSPRGGQNTGELFF
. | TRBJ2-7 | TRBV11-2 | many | TGTGCCACCATCCGGGTCGGGGTGCGGGATGGAGAGCAGTACTTC | CATIRVGVRDGEQYF
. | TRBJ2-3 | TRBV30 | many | TGTGCCTGGAGGTCCCCGGGGGAGCCAGATACGCAGTATTTT | CAWRSPGEPDTQYF
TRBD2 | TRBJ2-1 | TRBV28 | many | TGTGCCAGCAGTTTATCCCCCTTTGGACTAGCCTCCTACAATGAGCAGTTCTTC | CASSLSPFGLASYNEQFF
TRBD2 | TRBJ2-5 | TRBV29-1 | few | TGCAGCGTTGTACTAGCGGGTACGAAAGGAGAGACCCAGTACTTC | CSVVLAGTKGETQYF
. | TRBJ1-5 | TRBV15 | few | TGTGCCACCAGCGCCCGGTCTAGCAATCAGCCCCAGCATTTT | CATSARSSNQPQHF
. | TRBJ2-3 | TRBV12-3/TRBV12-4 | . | TGTGCCAGCAGTCCCGTCGAGGGGTTCACAGATACGCAGTATTTT | CASSPVEGFTDTQYF
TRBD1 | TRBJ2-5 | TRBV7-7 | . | TGTGCTAGCAGCTTAGGGGAAGCACCAGGGGGAGAGACCCAGTACTTC | CASSLGEAPGGETQYF
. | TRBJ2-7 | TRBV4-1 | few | TGCGCCAGCAGCCGGACCCCTCTGGGGGGAGAGCAGTACTTC | CASSRTPLGGEQYF
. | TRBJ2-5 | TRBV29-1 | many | TGCAGCGTTGAAGTGGGAGCCCAAGAGACCCAGTACTTC | CSVEVGAQETQYF